Shown below are 28 T cell receptor beta chains from a single sample sequenced in a study of blood T cell repertoires in COVID-19. Assay: immunoSEQ multiplex PCR; the TCRdb copy retains only in-frame clones and omits some. This sample has fewer than 350,000 clones, with around 90% found just once. The sample comprised PBMCs or T cells enriched from blood (not recorded which). These receptors were obtained from a woman aged 55-70 years in a cohort exposed to, infected with or recovered from COVID-19 (not recorded which).

In this sample, this clone turned up a few times. The chain has TRBV29-1 and TRBJ2-1; TRBD2 might be the D (6 bases). The V gene lost 1 base and the J gene lost 1 base, with 11 bases spanning the gap. The V gene's germline CDR1 is SQVTM and CDR2 ANQGSEA. The CDR3 totals 15 residues. CDR3 nucleotides: TGCAGCGTTGAAGCGCTAGCGACGTCCTACAATGAGCAGTTCTTC. Its translation: CSVEALATSYNEQFF.

This chain uses TRBV30 with TRBJ1-5; TRBD1 matches 8 bases. The CDR3 loop spans 14 amino acids. The junction had 4 bases not matched to a gene; V was cut back by 3 bases and J by 3 bases. Germline V gene sequence: CDR1 GTSNPN, CDR2 SVGIG (reference sequence). Written as DNA, the CDR3 is TGTGCCTGGAGGAACAGGGGGTTCAATCAGCCCCAGCATTTT. As protein: CAWRNRGFNQPQHF.

The V call is TRBV4-3, the J call TRBJ2-2; 11 positions agree with TRBD2. Trimming took 0 bases from V and 5 from J; bases not matched to a gene: 5. Germline V gene data show CDR1 as LGHNA and CDR2 as YSLEER. The CDR3 length is 17 residues. CDR3 region: CASSQELAGVGTGELFF. In DNA form, the CDR3 reads TGCGCCAGCAGCCAAGAACTAGCGGGAGTCGGTACCGGGGAGCTGTTTTTT.

This clone was counted only a few times. The chain recombines TRBV7-2 with TRBJ2-7; 7 bases line up with TRBD2. The V gene end was trimmed by 5 bases and the J gene end by 2 bases; junction bases not matched to a gene: 6. This CDR3 is 14 amino acids long. CDR1 and CDR2 (germline): SGHTA, FQGNSA. CDR3 loop: CASSRARGAYEQYF. Written as DNA, the CDR3 is TGTGCCAGCAGCAGAGCACGGGGGGCCTACGAGCAGTACTTC. The complete variable domain, with remaining parts taken from reference TRBV7-2 and TRBJ2-7, reads GAGVSQSPSNKVTEKGKDVELRCDPISGHTALYWYRQSLGQGLEFLIYFQGNSAPDKSGLPSDRFSAERTGGSVSTLTIQRTQQEDSAVYLCASSRARGAYEQYFGPGTRLTVT.

The V gene is TRBV18, the J gene TRBJ2-7, with TRBD2 matching over 10 bases. CDR3 size: 17 residues. The germline gives CDR1 KGHSH, CDR2 LQKENI. The trim removed 2 bases at V and 6 bases at J, leaving 13 bases unmatched. The CDR3, as DNA: TGTGCCAGCTCACCAAGCTTTACAAGCGGACTAGCGGCCGAGCAGTACTTC. This sequence encodes CASSPSFTSGLAAEQYF.

The V call is TRBV7-2, the J call TRBJ1-5; D is uncertain. Germline loops: CDR1 SGHTA, CDR2 FQGNSA. The V and J ends lost 1 base and 1 base respectively, with 5 bases between them. The CDR3 is 14 residues long. The CDR3 DNA sequence: TGTGCCAGCAGCTTAGGTCTGAGCAATCAGCCCCAGCATTTT. Encoded protein: CASSLGLSNQPQHF.

The chain recombines TRBV11-2 with TRBJ2-6, with 8 positions matching TRBD1. Germline V gene sequence: CDR1 SGHAT, CDR2 FQNNGV. The CDR3 is 17 amino acids. V was clipped by 6 bases and J by 0 bases; unmatched bases: 7. The CDR3, as DNA: TGTGCCAGCAGTTCAGGGGGCCCCTCCTCTGGGGCCAACGTCCTGACTTTC. Translating it yields CASSSGGPSSGANVLTF.

The J gene is TRBJ2-3, the V gene TRBV6-5; 7 bases align to TRBD1. The CDR3 has 14 amino acids. Germline CDR1 is MNHEY and CDR2 is SVGAGI. The trim removed 7 bases at V and 4 bases at J, leaving 8 bases unmatched. CDR3: CASTRGGGADTQYF. CDR3 DNA: TGTGCCAGCACCCGAGGGGGCGGCGCAGATACGCAGTATTTT.

The genes are TRBV5-4 and TRBJ2-7; TRBD2 might be the D (6 bases). CDR3 length: 14 amino acids. Germline V gene data show CDR1 as SGHNT and CDR2 as YYREEE (reference sequence). The V end was cut by 4 bases, the J end by 2 bases, with 13 bases between. Here the CDR3 reads CASSAGLYTYEQYF. CDR3 sequence (DNA): TGTGCCAGCAGCGCCGGACTATATACCTACGAGCAGTACTTC.

The chain links TRBV7-9 to TRBJ2-3; D remains unclear. Germline CDR1 SEHNR, CDR2 FQNEAQ (reference sequence). V lost 3 bases and J 0 bases, leaving 7 bases between the germline ends. The CDR3 has 14 amino acids. The CDR3, as DNA: TGTGCCAGCAGCTTTGGCAGTAGCACAGATACGCAGTATTTT. This gives the protein CASSFGSSTDTQYF.

V is TRBV27 and J is TRBJ1-2; D is perhaps TRBD1 (6 bases). There are 14 residues in the CDR3. The ends were cut back, 3 bases at V and 7 bases at J, with 15 bases in the middle. Germline CDR1 MNHEY, CDR2 SMNVEV (reference sequence). The CDR3 is CASSFRDTSRGYTF. The CDR3 DNA reads TGTGCCAGCAGTTTCCGGGACACCTCTCGTGGCTACACCTTC.

This chain links TRBV5-6 with TRBJ2-7; TRBD1 matches at 7 bases. Germline lookup yields CDR1 SGHDT and CDR2 YYEEEE. This CDR3 is 15 amino acids long. Germline trimming cut 0 bases from V and 7 bases from J; bases unmatched to any gene: 10. This CDR3 reads CASSLVGGELREQYF. CDR3 in DNA: TGTGCCAGCAGCTTGGTAGGGGGCGAACTGAGGGAGCAGTACTTC.

This chain links TRBV2 with TRBJ1-5; D perhaps matches TRBD1 (5 bases). The germline gives CDR1 SNHLY, CDR2 FYNNEI. Trimming pared 4 bases from V and 3 bases from J, leaving 10 bases between. This CDR3 is built from 14 residues. The CDR3 here is CASSANRFNQPQHF. As DNA, the CDR3 is TGTGCCAGCAGTGCAAACAGGTTCAATCAGCCCCAGCATTTT.

J is TRBJ2-5 and V is TRBV2; D possibly corresponds to TRBD2 (6 bases). The CDR3 totals 15 residues. CDR1 and CDR2 from the germline V gene are SNHLY and FYNNEI. V lost 6 bases to trimming and J lost 5 bases, with 19 bases between them. CDR3 in DNA: TGTGCCAGCAGCGGGGGTTTTGCTCAGGGCGAGACCCAGTACTTC. Its translation is CASSGGFAQGETQYF.

The chain carries TRBV19 and TRBJ1-5; 9 bases match TRBD1. Germline V CDR1 and CDR2: LNHDA, SQIVND (reference sequence). This CDR3 has 16 amino acids. The junction had 7 bases not matched to a gene; V was cut back by 5 bases and J by 2 bases. This chain's CDR3 is CASSPEDRGGNQPQHF. DNA for the CDR3: TGTGCCAGTAGTCCGGAGGACAGGGGCGGCAATCAGCCCCAGCATTTT.

The sample holds one count of this clone. The chain recombines TRBV10-3 with TRBJ2-1, with TRBD2 matching over 7 bases. This CDR3 region has 15 residues. CDR1 and CDR2 (germline): ENHRY, SYGVKD. J gave up 0 bases and V 3 bases, and 2 bases lay outside the gene matches. CDR3 region: CAISDGEGSYNEQFF. In nucleotides, the CDR3 is TGTGCCATCAGTGACGGGGAGGGCTCCTACAATGAGCAGTTCTTC.

Here the CDR3 DNA reads TGTGCCAGCAGCTTAGTAGGCTCTAGCGGGTTCCCCTACGAGCAGTACTTC. Residues: CASSLVGSSGFPYEQYF. The chain couples TRBV7-9 to TRBJ2-7, with 8 bases identical to TRBD2. Germline-derived CDR1 and CDR2 are SEHNR and FQNEAQ (reference sequence). Germline trimming cut 1 base from V and 2 bases from J; bases unmatched to any gene: 10. The CDR3 spans 17 residues. The variable domain in full, with the rest retrieved from reference TRBV7-9 and TRBJ2-7, is DTGVSQNPRHKITKRGQNVTFRCDPISEHNRLYWYRQTLGQGPEFLTYFQNEAQLEKSRLLSDRFSAERPKGSFSTLEIQRTEQGDSAMYLCASSLVGSSGFPYEQYFGPGTRLTVT.

This chain connects TRBV7-9 to TRBJ2-3; D is possibly TRBD2 (6 bases). This CDR3 spans 14 amino acids. Per germline, CDR1 SEHNR and CDR2 FQNEAQ (reference sequence). V was shortened by 3 bases and J by 0 bases, with 7 bases between the two germline ends. This chain's CDR3 is CASSLAGSTDTQYF. As DNA, the CDR3 is TGTGCCAGCAGCTTGGCGGGGAGCACAGATACGCAGTATTTT.

J is TRBJ2-7 and V is TRBV6-5; 9 bases align to TRBD2. V lost 2 bases, J lost 0 bases, and 5 bases stayed unmatched. Germline values: CDR1 MNHEY, CDR2 SVGAGI. The CDR3 has 16 amino acids. The CDR3: CASSYGAGGISYEQYF. In DNA, the CDR3 is TGTGCCAGCAGTTACGGGGCGGGAGGGATCTCCTACGAGCAGTACTTC.

About this clone: One end of the junction does not line up with germline, which may come from a read error. The J gene is TRBJ2-1, the V gene TRBV10-2; 9 bases agree with TRBD2. The CDR3 has 12 amino acids. The germline V gene has CDR1 WSHSY and CDR2 SAAADI. CDR3 bases: TGCGCCAGCAGTGAGTCCGCGGGAGGGCCAATCTTC. Translation: CASSESAGGPIF.

This clone was seen just once. The chain employs TRBV19 and TRBJ1-2; weak D call: TRBD1 (5 bases). The CDR3 runs 18 residues. Between the trimmed V and J ends, which lost 3 bases and 0 bases, there was a span of 20 bases. The germline V gene encodes CDR1 LNHDA and CDR2 SQIVND (reference sequence). The CDR3 DNA is TGTGCCAGTAGTATGAGAGACAGTCTTTTTTTAGCTAACTATGGCTACACCTTC. It is translated as CASSMRDSLFLANYGYTF.

The chain uses TRBV6-1 and TRBJ2-7; possibly TRBD2 for D (6 bases). The CDR3 length is 15 residues. Germline V gene data show CDR1 as MNHNS and CDR2 as SASEGT. V lost 2 bases and J lost 0, with 11 bases in between. The CDR3 DNA follows: TGTGCCAGCAGTGAACCGCTGGGGGGCTCCTACGAGCAGTACTTC. Translated: CASSEPLGGSYEQYF.

The V and J genes are TRBV2 and TRBJ1-5; TRBD1 matches 8 bases. With V trimmed by 6 bases and J by 5 bases, 3 bases remained unmatched. CDR3 size: 13 residues. The germline V gene encodes CDR1 SNHLY and CDR2 FYNNEI. DNA for the CDR3: TGTGCCAGCAGAGGACAGGGAGATCAGCCCCAGCATTTT. Translation gives CASRGQGDQPQHF. The complete variable domain, with remaining parts taken from reference TRBV2 and TRBJ1-5, reads EPEVTQTPSHQVTQMGQEVILRCVPISNHLYFYWYRQILGQKVEFLVSFYNNEISEKSEIFDDQFSVERPDGSNFTLKIRSTKLEDSAMYFCASRGQGDQPQHFGDGTRLSIL.

This chain joins TRBV24-1 and TRBJ2-5, with TRBD2 matching 15 bases. The CDR3 is 18 residues long. Losses at the gene ends were 2 bases for V and 4 bases for J; bases not matched to a gene: 7. The germline gives CDR1 KGHDR, CDR2 SFDVKD. CDR3 sequence: CATSDSRGLAGGLETQYF. CDR3 DNA sequence: TGTGCCACCAGTGATTCCCGCGGACTAGCGGGAGGGCTAGAGACCCAGTACTTC.

V and J are TRBV7-4 and TRBJ2-7; D is perhaps TRBD2 (8 bases). Germline V gives CDR1 SGHVT, CDR2 SQSDAQ. Deletions cut 1 base from V and 2 bases from J, with 24 bases between. CDR3 length equals 19 residues. The CDR3 is CASSLEQGRLRGDPYEQYF. CDR3 sequence (DNA): TGTGCCAGCAGCTTAGAACAGGGGAGGCTGCGGGGGGACCCCTACGAGCAGTACTTC.

CDR3 in amino acids: CSVDGVGRSGRARTDTQYF. The CDR3 coding sequence is TGCAGCGTTGACGGGGTGGGACGTAGCGGGAGGGCCCGAACAGATACGCAGTATTTT. This chain uses TRBV29-1 with TRBJ2-3; TRBD2 matches 11 bases. In germline, CDR1 is SQVTM, CDR2 ANQGSEA. With V trimmed by 3 bases and J by 3 bases, 17 bases remained unmatched. The CDR3 consists of 19 residues.

The rearrangement links TRBV7-9 to TRBJ1-1; D is possibly TRBD1 (6 bases). Trimming left V 6 bases short and J 7 bases short, with 12 bases between. CDR1 is SEHNR, CDR2 FQNEAQ, per germline (reference sequence). This CDR3 has 12 amino acids. CDR3 region: CASSAGVYEAFF. The CDR3 coding sequence is TGTGCCAGCAGTGCAGGGGTTTATGAAGCTTTCTTT.

In its sample, this clone was seen once. CDR3 loop: CASSQGVYGRPPHGELFF. In nucleotides, the CDR3 is TGTGCCAGCAGCCAAGGGGTTTATGGGAGGCCCCCACACGGGGAGCTGTTTTTT. The chain carries TRBV4-2 and TRBJ2-2; a possible D gene is TRBD2 (6 bases). Germline CDR1 reads LGHNA; CDR2 reads YNFKEQ. V lost 1 base to trimming and J lost 7 bases, with 22 bases between them. The CDR3 contains 18 residues.